The next 21 T cell receptor beta chains were all read from a single sample in a study of blood T cell repertoires in COVID-19. The repertoire was sequenced with immunoSEQ multiplex PCR; TCRdb's copy has only in-frame clones and lacks some. Of about 30,000 clones detected, 89% appear once; the ten largest clones hold around a tenth. What was sequenced was peripheral blood. These receptors came from a human donor in a cohort sampled during active COVID-19.

This rearrangement joins TRBV6-4 to TRBJ1-4; 8 positions agree with TRBD1. V lost 0 bases, J lost 6 bases, and 12 bases stayed unmatched. Germline V lookup: CDR1 MRHNA, CDR2 SNTAGT. The CDR3 is 18 amino acids. The chain's CDR3 is CASSDSQGASERDEKLFF. DNA of the CDR3: TGTGCCAGCAGTGACTCGCAGGGGGCAAGCGAGAGGGATGAAAAACTGTTTTTT.

The chain carries TRBV6-5 and TRBJ2-2; 8 nucleotides line up with TRBD2. Germline CDR1 reads MNHEY; CDR2 reads SVGAGI. The junction had 10 bases not matched to a gene; V was cut back by 6 bases and J by 7 bases. There are 15 residues in the CDR3. CDR3 region: CASSPGGGPSGELFF. The CDR3 DNA reads TGTGCCAGCAGCCCGGGAGGGGGGCCCAGCGGGGAGCTGTTTTTT.

V usage is TRBV2 and J usage is TRBJ2-6; D remains ambiguous. Trimming shortened V by 7 bases and J by 1 base, and 8 bases separated the two germline ends. The CDR3 is made up of 14 amino acids. Germline V gives CDR1 SNHLY, CDR2 FYNNEI. The CDR3 region is CASTTLSGANVLTF. CDR3 bases: TGTGCCAGCACCACCCTATCTGGGGCCAACGTCCTGACTTTC.

This chain uses TRBV6-5 with TRBJ1-1, with TRBD1 matching 8 bases. This CDR3 region has 15 residues. Germline assignment: CDR1 MNHEY and CDR2 SVGAGI. With V trimmed by 6 bases and J by 1 base, 7 bases remained unmatched. The CDR3 nucleotides are TGTGCCAGCAGCTGGTCAGGGGGCGGGAACACTGAAGCTTTCTTT. Translation: CASSWSGGGNTEAFF.

This clone turned up a few times. This chain connects TRBV7-9 to TRBJ2-7; the D is unclear. Trimming took off 5 bases at V and 2 bases at J, with 16 bases between the two ends. CDR3 length: 15 amino acids. Germline assignment: CDR1 SEHNR and CDR2 FQNEAQ (reference sequence). CDR3 nucleotides: TGTGCCAGCAGCCCCCTCGGTGGGCTGACCTACGAGCAGTACTTC. Protein: CASSPLGGLTYEQYF.

The rearrangement joins TRBV7-9 to TRBJ2-5, with TRBD2 matching over 9 bases. CDR1 is SEHNR and CDR2 is FQNEAQ in the germline V gene (reference sequence). V shed 5 bases, J shed 2 bases, and the junction held 15 bases outside the gene matches. CDR3 size: 18 residues. The DNA of the CDR3 is TGTGCCAGCAGCCCGACAGACCCTAGCGGGGAGACGCAAGAGACCCAGTACTTC. This translates into CASSPTDPSGETQETQYF.

This clone was observed once. The rearrangement joins TRBV6-2 or TRBV6-3 to TRBJ2-5; maybe TRBD2 (6 bases). Looked up from germline, CDR1 is MNHEY and CDR2 is SVGEGT. The CDR3 length is 14 residues. V was pared by 0 bases and J by 5 bases, with 10 bases between. CDR3 coding DNA: TGTGCCAGCAGTTACTCCGTGGAGGGGGAGACCCAGTACTTC. It specifies CASSYSVEGETQYF.

J is TRBJ1-5 and V is TRBV19; D not certain. CDR1 is LNHDA and CDR2 is SQIVND in the germline V gene (reference sequence). V lost 3 bases to trimming and J lost 4 bases, with 7 bases between them. The length of the CDR3 is 13 residues. CDR3 protein: CASSIRVNQPQHF. The CDR3 coding sequence is TGTGCCAGTAGTATTCGGGTTAATCAGCCCCAGCATTTT.

The rearrangement joins TRBV14 to TRBJ1-1; D may be TRBD1 (5 bases). V shed 2 bases and J shed 2 bases, with 18 bases lying between them. CDR3 length: 17 residues. Germline CDR1 and CDR2: SGHDN and FVKESK. CDR3 in DNA: TGTGCCAGCAGCCAATTGGCAGGGATGGTGGAAAACACTGAAGCTTTCTTT. It specifies CASSQLAGMVENTEAFF.

The genes are TRBV15 and TRBJ1-5, with TRBD1 as a possible D gene (5 bases). Deletions cut 0 bases from V and 6 bases from J, with 9 bases between. In germline, CDR1 is LNHNV, CDR2 YYDKDF (reference sequence). The CDR3 has 14 residues. CDR3 loop: CATSRDRGLQPQHF. The CDR3 DNA sequence: TGTGCCACCAGCAGAGATCGGGGACTTCAGCCCCAGCATTTT.

This chain links TRBV3-1 (or the pseudogene TRBV3-2) with TRBJ2-1; 10 nucleotides align to TRBD2. CDR3 length equals 15 residues. Germline V CDR1 and CDR2: LGHDT, YNNKEL (reference sequence). Trimming removed 8 bases from V and 10 bases from J; junction bases left unmatched: 14. The CDR3 sequence is CASGEGLAGVWEQFF. In DNA, the CDR3 is TGTGCCAGCGGCGAGGGGCTAGCGGGGGTCTGGGAGCAGTTCTTC.

V and J are TRBV5-1 and TRBJ2-7, with D possibly matching TRBD2 (6 bases). V dropped 4 bases and J dropped 5 bases, with 13 bases sitting between them. The CDR3 has 13 residues. Germline assignment: CDR1 SGHRS and CDR2 YFSETQ. The CDR3 DNA follows: TGCGCCAGCAGCCCCTATGGGGAGGACGAGCAGTACTTC. It encodes CASSPYGEDEQYF.

This sequence joins TRBV5-1 and TRBJ2-5, with 8 positions matching TRBD2. V dropped 2 bases and J dropped 4; count of bases not matched to a gene: 7. CDR3 length equals 15 residues. Germline CDR1 and CDR2: SGHRS and YFSETQ. CDR3 coding DNA: TGCGCCAGCAGCTTTGCGGGGGGCTCACCAGAGACCCAGTACTTC. It codes for CASSFAGGSPETQYF.

The J gene is TRBJ2-3, the V gene TRBV6-5; 10 nucleotides match TRBD1. Trimming at V came to 10 bases and at J to 7 bases, leaving 14 bases not matched to a gene. From germline, CDR1 is MNHEY and CDR2 SVGAGI. The CDR3 runs 15 residues. This chain's CDR3 is CATLSPGQGRNTQYF. The CDR3 DNA reads TGTGCCACCCTAAGTCCGGGACAGGGGAGGAATACGCAGTATTTT.

J is TRBJ1-2 and V is TRBV11-3, with D hard to call. Germline-derived CDR1 and CDR2 are SGHNT and YENEEA. Trimming shortened V by 3 bases and J by 2 bases, and 16 bases separated the two germline ends. The CDR3 runs 16 residues. The CDR3 protein is CASSLGGLKNNYGYTF. The DNA for the CDR3 is TGTGCCAGCAGCTTGGGAGGGTTGAAGAACAACTATGGCTACACCTTC.

The chain uses TRBV12-3 or TRBV12-4 and TRBJ2-1, with a tentative D call TRBD2 (5 bases). With 4 bases removed from V and 7 bases from J, the gap between germline ends came to 11 bases. The CDR3 is 13 amino acids. CDR3 loop: CASSSPPGNEQFF. CDR3 nucleotide sequence: TGTGCCAGCAGTTCCCCGCCGGGAAATGAGCAGTTCTTC.

The chain carries TRBV10-2 and TRBJ2-5; perhaps TRBD2 as D (7 bases). The CDR3 totals 14 residues. V was shortened by 2 bases and J by 6 bases, with 13 bases between the two germline ends. Germline loops: CDR1 WSHSY, CDR2 SAAADI. The CDR3 bases are TGCGCCAGCAGTGAGACGGGGGGCGGGCAGACCCAGTACTTC. Its translation is CASSETGGGQTQYF.

V and J are TRBV11-2 and TRBJ2-3, with 8 bases lining up with TRBD1. This CDR3 has 17 residues. Germline values: CDR1 SGHAT, CDR2 FQNNGV. Losses at the gene ends were 2 bases for V and 2 bases for J; bases not matched to a gene: 9. The CDR3 sequence: CASSLSRGQAYTDTQYF. For the CDR3, the DNA is TGTGCCAGCAGCTTATCGAGGGGACAGGCGTACACAGATACGCAGTATTTT.

V gene TRBV7-3 combines with J gene TRBJ2-1; maybe TRBD1 (6 bases). V was pared by 6 bases and J by 5 bases, with 14 bases between. In germline, CDR1 is SGHTA, CDR2 FQGTGA. This CDR3 comprises 14 residues. DNA for the CDR3: TGTGCCAGCAGTCGAGACAGGTGGGACAATGAGCAGTTCTTC. This encodes CASSRDRWDNEQFF. The entire variable domain, with the rest obtained from reference TRBV7-3 and TRBJ2-1, is as follows: GAGVSQTPSNKVTEKGKYVELRCDPISGHTALYWYRQSLGQGPEFLIYFQGTGAADDSGLPNDRFFAVRPEGSVSTLKIQRTERGDSAVYLCASSRDRWDNEQFFGPGTRLTVL.

This clone has a handful of counts. The V gene is TRBV14, the J gene TRBJ2-7; no firm D call. Trimming took off 4 bases at V and 7 bases at J, with 11 bases between the two ends. Germline CDR1 reads SGHDN; CDR2 reads FVKESK. This CDR3 comprises 12 residues. CDR3 amino acids: CASSPGRREQYF. DNA for the CDR3: TGTGCCAGCAGCCCCGGTCGGCGGGAGCAGTACTTC.

The chain has TRBV18 and TRBJ2-1, with 8 nucleotides matching TRBD1. The CDR3 has 15 residues. J was trimmed by 7 bases and V by 6 bases; bases with no gene match: 11. The germline V gene encodes CDR1 KGHSH and CDR2 LQKENI. Here the CDR3 reads CASSSQQGAVNEQFF. The CDR3 DNA sequence: TGTGCCAGCTCGTCGCAGCAGGGGGCGGTGAATGAGCAGTTCTTC.